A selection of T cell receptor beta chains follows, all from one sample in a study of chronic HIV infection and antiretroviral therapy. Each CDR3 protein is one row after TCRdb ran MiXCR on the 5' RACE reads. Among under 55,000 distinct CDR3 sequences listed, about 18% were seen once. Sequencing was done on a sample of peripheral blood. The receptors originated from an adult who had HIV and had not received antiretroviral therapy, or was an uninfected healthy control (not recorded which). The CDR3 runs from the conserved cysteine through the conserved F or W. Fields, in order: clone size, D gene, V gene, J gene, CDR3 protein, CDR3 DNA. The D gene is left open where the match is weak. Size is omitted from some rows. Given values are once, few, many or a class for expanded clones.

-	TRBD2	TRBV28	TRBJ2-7	CASSFSGLAGEFYEQYF	TGTGCCAGCAGTTTCTCCGGACTAGCGGGAGAGTTTTACGAGCAGTACTTC
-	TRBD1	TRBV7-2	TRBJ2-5	CASSSSGTVGIETQYF	TGTGCCAGCAGCTCGTCCGGGACAGTCGGCATCGAGACCCAGTACTTC
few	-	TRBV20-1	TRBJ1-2	CSARDGGRAEYGYTF	TGCAGTGCTAGAGATGGGGGCAGGGCTGAGTATGGCTACACCTTC
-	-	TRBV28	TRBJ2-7	CASSFPPEVGGTYEQYF	TGTGCCAGCAGTTTTCCTCCCGAGGTAGGGGGAACCTACGAGCAGTACTTC
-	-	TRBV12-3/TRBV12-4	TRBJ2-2	CASTRLETGELFF	TGTGCCAGCACCAGACTAGAAACCGGGGAGCTGTTTTTT
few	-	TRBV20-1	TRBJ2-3	CSVRDGGGTQYF	TGCAGTGTTAGGGACGGAGGAGGCACGCAGTATTTT
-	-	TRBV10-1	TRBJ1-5	CASSAPVCQFEPQHF	TGCGCCAGCAGTGCCCCAGTCTGTCAATTCGAGCCCCAGCATTTT
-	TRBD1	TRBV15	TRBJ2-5	CATSRGRTGVQTQYF	TGTGCCACCAGCAGAGGTCGGACAGGGGTACAGACCCAGTACTTC
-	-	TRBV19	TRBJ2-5	CASSSSGGGQETQYF	TGTGCCAGTAGTTCTAGCGGAGGGGGGCAAGAGACCCAGTACTTC
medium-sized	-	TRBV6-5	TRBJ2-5	CASSRSGLEPMETQYF	TGTGCCAGCAGTAGATCCGGACTTGAACCTATGGAGACCCAGTACTTC
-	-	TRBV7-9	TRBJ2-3	CASSPELPADTQYF	TGTGCCAGCAGCCCTGAGTTGCCGGCAGATACGCAGTATTTT
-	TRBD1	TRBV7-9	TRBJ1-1	CASSSARQGGSTEAFF	TGTGCCAGCAGCTCGGCAAGACAGGGGGGAAGCACTGAAGCTTTCTTT
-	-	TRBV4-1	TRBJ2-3	CASSSSIKAGESTDTQYF	TGCGCCAGCAGCTCCTCGATTAAGGCAGGGGAAAGCACAGATACGCAGTATTTT
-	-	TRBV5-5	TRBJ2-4	CASSLLQQTKNMQYF	TGTGCCAGCAGCTTGCTGCAGCAAACCAAAAACATGCAGTACTTC
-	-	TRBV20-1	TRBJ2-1	CSARLGSSSYNEQFF	TGCAGTGCTAGGTTGGGCTCCAGCTCCTACAATGAGCAGTTCTTC
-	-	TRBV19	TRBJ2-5	CASSISEQETQYF	TGTGCCAGTAGTATTTCAGAGCAAGAGACCCAGTACTTC
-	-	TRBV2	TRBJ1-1	CASSEEVNTEAFF	TGTGCCAGCAGTGAAGAAGTGAACACTGAAGCTTTCTTT
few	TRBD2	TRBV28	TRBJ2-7	CASLAGGPEEQYF	TGTGCCAGCCTAGCGGGAGGGCCGGAGGAGCAGTACTTC
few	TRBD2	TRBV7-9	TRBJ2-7	CASSPSGRPHEQYF	TGTGCCAGCAGCCCGAGCGGGAGACCCCACGAGCAGTACTTC
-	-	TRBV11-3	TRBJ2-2	CASSLRQDTGELFF	TGTGCCAGCAGCCTCAGACAGGACACCGGGGAGCTGTTTTTT
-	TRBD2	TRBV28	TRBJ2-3	CASSSPSSGTDTQYF	TGTGCCAGCAGTTCCCCCTCCAGCGGGACTGATACGCAGTATTTT
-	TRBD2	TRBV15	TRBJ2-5	CATSSPPALAGAETQYF	TGTGCCACCAGCAGTCCCCCCGCCCTAGCGGGAGCAGAGACCCAGTACTTC
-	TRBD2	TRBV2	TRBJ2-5	CASSPRLARTQYF	TGTGCCAGCAGTCCTAGACTAGCGAGGACCCAGTACTTC
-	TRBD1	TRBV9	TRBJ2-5	CASSVSVTGQETQYF	TGTGCCAGCAGCGTATCCGTGACAGGGCAAGAGACCCAGTACTTC
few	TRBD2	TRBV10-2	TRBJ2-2	CASSEVISGSTGELFF	TGCGCCAGCAGTGAGGTTATTAGCGGGAGTACCGGGGAGCTGTTTTTT